This record concerns one T cell receptor (beta chain) sequence. Its specificity is unknown. The data were taken from a study of radiation and T cells in renal cell carcinoma. Here immunoSEQ multiplex PCR was the method, and the copy in TCRdb shows in-frame clones only, minus some. The sample lists around 170,000 clones, about 88% occurring once. Time point described: blood 4 weeks post-SBRT, at nephrectomy. This sample's treatment: 15 Gy SBRT to primary tumor, nephrectomy 4 weeks later. Nephrectomy followed 15 Gy stereotactic body radiation by 4 weeks. The tumor was a clear cell renal cell carcinoma. Study-level results: Without pretreatment biopsies, baseline tumor clonotype presence was undetermined. Top tumor clonotypes rose in blood 2 weeks post-radiation, then contracted.

The CDR3 consists of 17 residues. Deletions cut 7 bases from V and 1 base from J, with 20 bases between. The germline V gene has CDR1 SGHTA and CDR2 FQGNSA. The receptor comes from a woman aged 45-59 years with renal cell carcinoma. This chain connects TRBV7-2 to TRBJ2-1, with D perhaps given as TRBD1 or TRBD2 (5 bases each). The sequencing used blood, collected from a patient whose treatment included radiotherapy and nephrectomy. CDR3 coding DNA: TGTGCCAGCACCCTACCTCTGGGGGTTGGGTCCTACAATGAGCAGTTCTTC. Translated, it gives CASTLPLGVGSYNEQFF.